One and the same sample provided the 9 T cell receptor beta chains below, sequenced in a study of cytomegalovirus exposure and HLA in healthy donors. Using immunoSEQ multiplex PCR, the repertoire was profiled, and TCRdb retains in-frame clones only, with some absent. The table shows 160,000 or so clones, with about 88% occurring only once. Sequenced: PBMCs. The receptors were gathered from a man aged 18 to 30 in good health and CMV-seronegative.

This chain connects TRBV7-9 to TRBJ2-1, with 7 bases identical to TRBD1. The germline V gene encodes CDR1 SEHNR and CDR2 FQNEAQ (reference sequence). Trimming at V came to 5 bases and at J to 3 bases, leaving 7 bases not matched to a gene. The length of the CDR3 is 15 residues. The DNA for the CDR3 is TGTGCCAGCAGCCCCCCGGCAGGGGGCTACAATGAGCAGTTCTTC. As protein: CASSPPAGGYNEQFF. Variable domain in full (rest from reference TRBV7-9 and TRBJ2-1): DTGVSQNPRHKITKRGQNVTFRCDPISEHNRLYWYRQTLGQGPEFLTYFQNEAQLEKSRLLSDRFSAERPKGSFSTLEIQRTEQGDSAMYLCASSPPAGGYNEQFFGPGTRLTVL.

The genes are TRBV27 and TRBJ2-1, with TRBD1 matching over 8 bases. The CDR3 runs 14 residues. The ends lost 4 bases at V and 9 bases at J; junction bases unmatched: 8. The germline V gene has CDR1 MNHEY and CDR2 SMNVEV (reference sequence). The CDR3 DNA reads TGTGCCAGCAGTTCCCTACCCGACAGGGGTGAGCAGTTCTTC. Its translation is CASSSLPDRGEQFF.

This clone was seen a handful of times. CDR3 bases: TGCAGCGTTGAAGAGGGGAGCAGTGGTCAGCCCCAGCATTTT. Translating it yields CSVEEGSSGQPQHF. The chain combines TRBV29-1 with TRBJ1-5; D remains ambiguous. Germline-derived CDR1 and CDR2 are SQVTM and ANQGSEA. With 0 bases removed from V and 6 bases from J, the gap between germline ends came to 12 bases. The CDR3 is 14 residues long.

The chain combines TRBV13 with TRBJ1-1; 7 nucleotides agree with TRBD1. CDR1 PRHDT and CDR2 FYEKMQ come from the germline V gene (reference sequence). With V trimmed by 1 base and J by 5 bases, 1 base remained unmatched. The CDR3 spans 13 residues. The CDR3 reads CASSLDRGTEAFF. DNA for the CDR3: TGTGCCAGCAGCTTAGACAGGGGAACTGAAGCTTTCTTT.

This clone was picked up many times. V and J are TRBV19 and TRBJ2-7, with 10 bases fitting TRBD1. With 10 bases clipped from V and 0 bases from J, the junction kept 6 bases outside the gene matches. CDR1 and CDR2 (germline): LNHDA, SQIVND (reference sequence). The CDR3 extends over 14 amino acids. The chain's CDR3 is CATRTGGSSYEQYF. The CDR3 DNA is TGTGCCACACGGACAGGGGGGAGCTCCTACGAGCAGTACTTC.

The chain uses TRBV27 and TRBJ1-2, with 8 bases matching TRBD1. There are 17 residues in the CDR3. Unmatched junction bases numbered 11, after V lost 0 bases and J lost 5 bases. CDR1 and CDR2 from the germline V gene are MNHEY and SMNVEV (reference sequence). The CDR3 spells CASSLSIVAGGHYGYTF. The DNA of the CDR3 is TGTGCCAGCAGTTTATCGATAGTCGCAGGGGGCCATTATGGCTACACCTTC.

This chain joins TRBV15 and TRBJ2-5, with D perhaps TRBD1 (6 bases). Trimming cost V 1 base and J 2 bases, with 14 bases left between them. The CDR3 contains 16 residues. Germline assignment: CDR1 LNHNV and CDR2 YYDKDF (reference sequence). CDR3 DNA sequence: TGTGCCACCAGCAGAGCGGGACACCGACTTCAAGAGACCCAGTACTTC. Residues: CATSRAGHRLQETQYF.

The genes are TRBV6-5 and TRBJ2-7; D may be TRBD1 (5 bases). V was trimmed by 5 bases and J by 4 bases, leaving 15 bases between them. The CDR3 is 14 amino acids. The germline V gene encodes CDR1 MNHEY and CDR2 SVGAGI. In DNA, the CDR3 is TGTGCCAGCAGTAGGGGCTTTGCGTCGTACGAGCAGTACGTC. Translating it yields CASSRGFASYEQYV.

A few counts support this clone. Other DNA sequences of this sample code for an identical CDR3. This chain links TRBV11-3 with TRBJ2-5; a possible D gene is TRBD2 (6 bases). Germline CDR1 reads SGHNT; CDR2 reads YENEEA. V lost 1 base and J lost 1, with 10 bases in between. CDR3 length equals 15 residues. The CDR3 protein is CASSLGGDIQETQYF. CDR3 sequence (DNA): TGTGCCAGCAGCTTAGGGGGGGATATCCAAGAGACCCAGTACTTC.